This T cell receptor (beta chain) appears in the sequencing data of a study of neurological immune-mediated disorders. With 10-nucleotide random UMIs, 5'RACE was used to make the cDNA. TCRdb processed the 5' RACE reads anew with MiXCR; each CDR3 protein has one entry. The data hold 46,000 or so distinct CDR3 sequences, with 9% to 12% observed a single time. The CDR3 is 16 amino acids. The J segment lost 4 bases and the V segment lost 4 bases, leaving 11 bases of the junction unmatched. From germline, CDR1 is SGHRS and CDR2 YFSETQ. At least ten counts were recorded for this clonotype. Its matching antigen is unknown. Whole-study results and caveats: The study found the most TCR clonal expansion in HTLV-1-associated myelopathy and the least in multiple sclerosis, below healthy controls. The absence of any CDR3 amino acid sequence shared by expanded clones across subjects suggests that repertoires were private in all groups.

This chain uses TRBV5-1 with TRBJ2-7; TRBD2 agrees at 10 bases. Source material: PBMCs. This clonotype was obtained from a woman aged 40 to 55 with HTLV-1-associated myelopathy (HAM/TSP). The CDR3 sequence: CASSPSLSGGFYEQYF. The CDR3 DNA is TGCGCCAGCAGCCCTTCGCTTAGCGGGGGGTTTTACGAGCAGTACTTC.